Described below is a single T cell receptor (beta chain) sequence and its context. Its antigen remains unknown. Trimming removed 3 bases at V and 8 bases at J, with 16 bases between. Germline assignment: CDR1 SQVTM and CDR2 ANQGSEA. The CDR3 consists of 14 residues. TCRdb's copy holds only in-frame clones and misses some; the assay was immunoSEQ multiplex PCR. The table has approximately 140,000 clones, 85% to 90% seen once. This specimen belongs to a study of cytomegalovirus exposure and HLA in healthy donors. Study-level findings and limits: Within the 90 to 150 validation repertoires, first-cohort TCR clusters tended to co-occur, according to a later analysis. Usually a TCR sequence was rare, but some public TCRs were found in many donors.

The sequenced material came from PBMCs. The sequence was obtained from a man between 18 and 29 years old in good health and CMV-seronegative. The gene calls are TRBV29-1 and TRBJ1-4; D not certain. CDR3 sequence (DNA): TGCAGCGTTGATGGAATGGAGGGAGGGGAAAAACTGTTTTTT. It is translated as CSVDGMEGGEKLFF.